This TCR beta chain was recorded in a study of T-cell memory formation after mild COVID-19. The CDR3 covers 12 residues. CDR1 SGHVS and CDR2 FQNEAQ come from the germline V gene. Trimming removed 4 bases at V and 8 bases at J, with 9 bases between. TCRdb redid the calling of the 5' RACE reads with MiXCR, one entry per CDR3 protein. The data hold over 450,000 distinct CDR3 sequences, with over 20% observed a single time. This clonotype was picked up a small number of times. The J gene is TRBJ1-5, the V gene TRBV7-8, with D possibly matching TRBD1 (5 bases). Sequences were obtained from PBMCs or a T cell subset sorted from them (not recorded which). The sequence was obtained from an adult woman who had mild COVID-19 (a few samples of this study predate the infection). Cell type and time point are not known. CDR3 region: CASSSRGEPQHF. The DNA of the CDR3 is TGTGCCAGCAGCTCGAGGGGAGAGCCCCAGCATTTT.